This T cell receptor beta chain was obtained from a study of blood T cells in healthy people across ages. Overall study findings and caveats: Measured against age, TCR beta diversity per million T cells decreased in a roughly linear manner. Donors of long life had a larger count of naive CD4+ cells and greater diversity than aged donors. A conclusive naive versus antigen-experienced comparison was prevented by the unsorted PBMCs.

Looked up from germline, CDR1 is SGHKS and CDR2 is YYEKEE (reference sequence). Trimming cost V 1 base and J 0 bases, with 10 bases left between them. This CDR3 contains 15 residues. About this clonotype: Its antigen is currently unknown.

A second PCR of 7 to 11 cycles used a sample-barcoded 5' primer and a J-beta primer mix. Via MiXCR, TCRdb re-called the 5' RACE reads, giving one row per CDR3 protein. The repertoire has some 800,000 distinct CDR3 sequences, 40% to 50% of them found once; the top ten carry roughly 19%. This TCR came from a man in his 60s in good health. The gene calls are TRBV5-5 and TRBJ1-1; D is undetermined. The material sequenced was blood. The CDR3 loop is CASSLLLQLNTEAFF. The CDR3 DNA follows: TGTGCCAGCAGCTTGCTCTTGCAGCTGAACACTGAAGCTTTCTTT.